This T cell receptor (beta chain) is drawn from a study of blood T cell repertoires in COVID-19. In the authors' methods: Reference gene primer amplification in the assay estimated nucleated cell counts. The assay was immunoSEQ multiplex PCR, and TCRdb's table has in-frame clones only and misses some. That table gives V, J and clone size, and the DNA gave D and trimming. The data contain approximately 180,000 clones, over 75% of them singletons. V gave up 3 bases and J gave up 0 bases; unmatched junction bases: 6. CDR1 and CDR2 (germline): GTSNPN, SVGIG (reference sequence). This CDR3 spans 15 amino acids.

The sample taken for sequencing was peripheral blood. The gene calls are TRBV30 and TRBJ2-7; 9 bases fit TRBD1. The receptor's source is a man aged 40-49 years with active or convalescent COVID-19. DNA for the CDR3: TGTGCCTGGAGGGTACAGGGGGCTAGCTCCTACGAGCAGTACTTC. Residues: CAWRVQGASSYEQYF.